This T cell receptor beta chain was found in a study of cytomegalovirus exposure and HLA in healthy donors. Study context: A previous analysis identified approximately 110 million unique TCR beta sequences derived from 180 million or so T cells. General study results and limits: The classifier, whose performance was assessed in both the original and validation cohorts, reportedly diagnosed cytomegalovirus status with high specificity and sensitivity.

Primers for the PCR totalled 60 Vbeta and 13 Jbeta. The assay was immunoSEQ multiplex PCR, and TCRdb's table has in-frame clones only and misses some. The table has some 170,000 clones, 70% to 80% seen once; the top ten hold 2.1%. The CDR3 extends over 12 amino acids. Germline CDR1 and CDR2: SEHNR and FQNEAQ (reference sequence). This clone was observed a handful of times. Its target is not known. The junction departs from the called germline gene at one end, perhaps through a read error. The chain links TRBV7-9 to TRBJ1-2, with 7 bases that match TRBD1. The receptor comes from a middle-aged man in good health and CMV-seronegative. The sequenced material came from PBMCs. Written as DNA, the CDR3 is TGTTCCAGCAGCCGGGACAGCTATGGCTACACCTTC. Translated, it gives CSSSRDSYGYTF.